The next 14 T cell receptor beta chains were all read from a single sample in a study of spatial heterogeneity in lung cancer. Study results and limitations: Tumor mutation count correlated with how many alpha and beta TCRs expanded intratumorally.

For these receptors, no antigen is known. Stated time point: sample taken at primary tumor resection. TCRdb re-called the 5' RACE reads with MiXCR, one entry per CDR3 protein. The sample includes fewer than 30,000 distinct CDR3 sequences, 7.1% of them seen just once. Specimen: lung tumor tissue, collected at surgery. The receptors stem from a male donor with early-stage non-small cell lung cancer.

Many counts were recorded for this clonotype. The chain couples TRBV7-9 to TRBJ2-2, with 8 nucleotides matching TRBD1. Per germline, CDR1 SEHNR and CDR2 FQNEAQ (reference sequence). The length of the CDR3 is 19 residues. The V and J ends lost 3 bases and 1 base, in that order; junction bases with no gene match: 13. The CDR3 nucleotides are TGTGCCAGCAGCTTTCGCGACAGGGGCTATAGAGGGAACACCGGGGAGCTGTTTTTT. Translated: CASSFRDRGYRGNTGELFF. The full variable domain, rest sourced from reference TRBV7-9 and TRBJ2-2, is DTGVSQNPRHKITKRGQNVTFRCDPISEHNRLYWYRQTLGQGPEFLTYFQNEAQLEKSRLLSDRFSAERPKGSFSTLEIQRTEQGDSAMYLCASSFRDRGYRGNTGELFFGEGSRLTVL.

This sequence joins TRBV6-2 or TRBV6-3 and TRBJ2-7; 9 bases fit TRBD1. V shed 5 bases, J shed 3 bases, and the junction held 8 bases outside the gene matches. The CDR3 is made up of 15 amino acids. The germline V gene encodes CDR1 MNHEY and CDR2 SVGEGT. The CDR3 loop is CASSTGTGFDYEQYF. CDR3 DNA: TGTGCCAGCAGTACCGGGACAGGGTTCGACTACGAGCAGTACTTC.

This clonotype rates as large (0.1 to 1%). The genes are TRBV20-1 and TRBJ2-3; D may be TRBD1 (5 bases). Germline CDR1 is DFQATT and CDR2 is SNEGSKA (reference sequence). The CDR3 totals 14 residues. The ends were cut back, 0 bases at V and 3 bases at J, with 10 bases in the middle. This chain's CDR3 is CSARDQGATDTQYF. The CDR3 region has the DNA TGCAGTGCTAGAGATCAAGGGGCGACAGATACGCAGTATTTT.

This clonotype was detected a few times. The rearrangement uses TRBV2 and TRBJ2-1, with D possibly being TRBD2 (6 bases). Germline V gene sequence: CDR1 SNHLY, CDR2 FYNNEI. This CDR3 contains 12 residues. V lost 7 bases and J 8 bases, leaving 12 bases between the germline ends. The CDR3 region has the DNA TGTGCCAGCAACCGACTAGGGGATGAGCAGTTCTTC. It yields the protein CASNRLGDEQFF.

Sample share makes this clonotype medium-sized. The gene calls are TRBV7-2 and TRBJ1-1; 9 nucleotides match TRBD1. From germline, CDR1 is SGHTA and CDR2 FQGNSA. This CDR3 contains 14 residues. The V and J ends lost 5 bases and 4 bases, in that order; junction bases with no gene match: 5. The CDR3 sequence: CASSRNRGPTEAFF. The CDR3, as DNA: TGTGCCAGCAGCCGCAACAGGGGGCCCACTGAAGCTTTCTTT.

Ten or more counts support this clonotype. The J gene is TRBJ1-1, the V gene TRBV6-2 or TRBV6-3, with a weak D call TRBD1 (6 bases). V lost 5 bases, J lost 2 bases, and 12 bases lay in between. This CDR3 is 14 amino acids long. The germline gives CDR1 MNHEY, CDR2 SVGEGT. CDR3 nucleotides: TGTGCCAGCAGTACCAGAGGGGGAAACACTGAAGCTTTCTTT. Translation: CASSTRGGNTEAFF.

This clonotype was counted between two and nine times. The genes are TRBV11-2 and TRBJ1-1; D gene uncertain. CDR3 size: 15 residues. The V end was cut by 1 base, the J end by 5 bases, with 14 bases between. From germline, CDR1 is SGHAT and CDR2 FQNNGV. The CDR3: CASSLVSGRGTEAFF. CDR3 sequence (DNA): TGTGCCAGCAGCTTAGTATCCGGACGGGGAACTGAAGCTTTCTTT. Drawing the rest from reference TRBV11-2 and TRBJ1-1, the complete variable domain is EAGVAQSPRYKIIEKRQSVAFWCNPISGHATLYWYQQILGQGPKLLIQFQNNGVVDDSQLPKDRFSAERLKGVDSTLKIQPAKLEDSAVYLCASSLVSGRGTEAFFGQGTRLTVV.

The chain joins TRBV11-2 to TRBJ1-5; D not certain. V was clipped by 5 bases and J by 4 bases, with 9 bases between them. The CDR3 has 13 residues. Germline CDR1 and CDR2: SGHAT and FQNNGV. The CDR3 DNA is TGTGCCAGCAGCCCTGCTTATAATCAGCCCCAGCATTTT. Translation gives CASSPAYNQPQHF. The entire variable domain, with the rest obtained from reference TRBV11-2 and TRBJ1-5, is as follows: EAGVAQSPRYKIIEKRQSVAFWCNPISGHATLYWYQQILGQGPKLLIQFQNNGVVDDSQLPKDRFSAERLKGVDSTLKIQPAKLEDSAVYLCASSPAYNQPQHFGDGTRLSIL.

This clonotype has at least ten counts. The rearrangement joins TRBV24-1 to TRBJ2-3; D call uncertain. V was cut by 3 bases and J by 1 base, with 4 bases left in between. This CDR3 has 13 amino acids. From germline, CDR1 is KGHDR and CDR2 SFDVKD. CDR3 region: CATSDRGTDTQYF. CDR3 in DNA: TGTGCCACCAGTGATAGGGGCACAGATACGCAGTATTTT.

This clonotype was seen many times. This rearrangement joins TRBV6-5 to TRBJ2-5; 9 bases fit TRBD1. V dropped 5 bases and J dropped 5; count of bases not matched to a gene: 9. Germline-derived CDR1 and CDR2 are MNHEY and SVGAGI. There are 15 residues in the CDR3. The CDR3 DNA reads TGTGCCAGCAGTCCCGGGACAGGGCGGTCGGAGACCCAGTACTTC. Protein sequence: CASSPGTGRSETQYF.

The sample holds many counts of this clonotype. The chain couples TRBV28 to TRBJ1-5; the D gene is possibly TRBD1 (5 bases). V dropped 6 bases and J dropped 6 bases, with 18 bases sitting between them. CDR3 length: 15 amino acids. CDR1 is MDHEN and CDR2 is SYDVKM in the germline V gene. This CDR3 reads CASRSPFRDGQPQHF. For the CDR3, the DNA is TGTGCCAGCAGATCCCCCTTTCGGGACGGTCAGCCCCAGCATTTT.

This clonotype showed up many times. The rearrangement uses TRBV20-1 and TRBJ2-7; D is ambiguous. The CDR3 consists of 13 residues. CDR1 and CDR2 (germline): DFQATT, SNEGSKA (reference sequence). Trimming removed 6 bases at V and 2 bases at J, with 14 bases between. The CDR3 DNA reads as TGCAGTGCCAGATTGCAGGCTACCTACGAGCAGTACTTC. The encoded protein is CSARLQATYEQYF.

This clonotype was detected ten times or more. The chain employs TRBV20-1 and TRBJ2-1; perhaps D is TRBD1 or TRBD2 (5 bases each). Germline CDR1 DFQATT, CDR2 SNEGSKA (reference sequence). V dropped 3 bases and J dropped 4 bases, with 13 bases sitting between them. The CDR3 spans 14 residues. CDR3 in amino acids: CSASPRELYNEQFF. The DNA for the CDR3 is TGCAGTGCTAGCCCCAGGGAGCTTTACAATGAGCAGTTCTTC.

V usage is TRBV5-6 and J usage is TRBJ2-5; TRBD1 matches 8 bases. Per the germline V gene, CDR1 is SGHDT and CDR2 is YYEEEE. After removal of 0 bases from V and 2 bases from J, the junction contained 0 bases not matched to a gene. This CDR3 has 14 residues. The CDR3, as DNA: TGTGCCAGCAGCTTGGGACAGGGGCAAGAGACCCAGTACTTC. Its protein product is CASSLGQGQETQYF.